The rows below give T cell receptor beta chains drawn from one sample of a study of identifying expanded T cells in peripheral blood. The table came from immunoSEQ multiplex PCR; TCRdb's copy has only in-frame clones and leaves some out. The sample holds approximately 100,000 clones, around 89% seen once. The specimen sequenced was blood. The receptors stem from a person aged 18 to 70 in good health. CDR3s leave out the opening cysteine and the closing phenylalanine or tryptophan. The order of the fields is J gene, V gene, CDR3 protein.

>TRBJ2-2|TRBV28
ASSFWAAKGDEGPGELF
>TRBJ2-2|TRBV5-1
ASRAGALNGELF
>TRBJ2-3|TRBV11-2
ASSLIGPGDTQY
>TRBJ2-1|TRBV4-3
ASSPGLEQSSYNEQF
>TRBJ2-3|TRBV6-5
ASSTRDTQY
>TRBJ1-2|TRBV21-1
ASSKVSGPHLGSPNYGYT
>TRBJ1-2|TRBV30
AWSVPTRYGYT
>TRBJ2-1|TRBV10-2
ASSGGSAYNEQF
>TRBJ1-3|TRBV28
ASNVGGGATGNTIY
>TRBJ2-4|TRBV7-8
ASSPGLAGGHNIQY
>TRBJ2-7|TRBV4-2
ASSLALAGGQDEQY
>TRBJ2-3|TRBV7-9
ASSPSRAGGTDTQY
>TRBJ1-3|TRBV27
ASSFSRSSNTIY
>TRBJ1-3|TRBV27
ASSLSGIGNTIY
>TRBJ2-7|TRBV15
ATSRELGPGLYEQY
>TRBJ1-5|TRBV7-2
ASSLAGRQPQH
>TRBJ2-1|TRBV5-8
ASTTGLAGGNEQF
>TRBJ2-5|TRBV5-1
ASSGGAWETQY
>TRBJ2-1|TRBV5-6
ASSFGPGGGDEQF
>TRBJ1-2|TRBV7-9
ASSPTDRGPGYT
>TRBJ2-3|TRBV6-1
ASSVSGGADTQY
>TRBJ2-1|TRBV4-2
ASSPVGEREQF
>TRBJ2-5|TRBV5-8
ASSPGTSGVETQY
>TRBJ2-7|TRBV18
ASSPVSGGGYEQY
>TRBJ1-2|TRBV7-8
ASSLKVGGGYGYT
>TRBJ2-1|TRBV2
ASSISGANSYNEQF
>TRBJ1-5|TRBV19
ASLDRGNQPQH
>TRBJ1-3|TRBV19
ASGDRSSGNTIY
>TRBJ2-3|TRBV4-2
ASSQAVAGGTPLWMDTQY
>TRBJ2-7|TRBV15
ATSKSRDVPYEQY
>TRBJ2-5|TRBV7-6
ASSPQLGTQY
>TRBJ2-7|TRBV6-5
ASSRDRTGGYEQY
>TRBJ2-7|TRBV28
ASSDRAPFYEQY
>TRBJ2-7|TRBV6-5
ASCLVPGGYEQY
>TRBJ2-1|TRBV2
ASSPSTPYNEQF
>TRBJ2-1|TRBV2
ASSTLAGVITYNEQF
>TRBJ1-1|TRBV6-1
ASSLIYSPTGAF
>TRBJ1-6|TRBV6-5
ASSRLYSPLH
>TRBJ1-2|TRBV27
ASSLFPIRPGYGYT
>TRBJ2-7|TRBV6-5
ASSLGYEQY
>TRBJ1-2|TRBV4-2
ASSQDNRGYGYT
>TRBJ2-7|TRBV7-8
ASRLGRGLGEQY
>TRBJ1-6|TRBV10-3
AISDTGDNSPLH
>TRBJ1-1|TRBV18
ASSPRQDTEAF
>TRBJ1-2|TRBV29-1
SVDSYT
>TRBJ2-7|TRBV6-6
ASSSYGSTYEQY
>TRBJ1-3|TRBV7-6
ASSLVAAASGNTIY
>TRBJ2-7|TRBV19
ASSIDTRTVFYEQY
>TRBJ1-6|TRBV10-3
AATFDRDNSPLH
>TRBJ1-5|TRBV4-3
ASSQAGTGLNQPQH
>TRBJ2-6|TRBV5-1
ASSLEGSSGANVLT
>TRBJ1-1|TRBV4-2
ASSQEQETNTEAF
>TRBJ2-7|TRBV6-6
ASSYYDSDSYEQY
>TRBJ1-5|TRBV28
ASSFASPQH